A single sample gave rise to the 9 T cell receptor beta chains below, sequenced in a study of shared clonotypes between healthy human individuals. The method was immunoSEQ multiplex PCR; TCRdb's version includes in-frame clones alone and lacks a portion of them. The sample contains 800,000 to 1,200,000 clones, around 78% of which appear only once. Source material: memory CD4+ T cells from PBMCs. Subset specified: CD45RA-negative fraction. Receptor source: a man between 18 and 29 years old in good health. Some clones in this sample may be carry-over from other donors' samples.

This chain connects TRBV1 to TRBJ1-1; the D call of TRBD1 is as the table states it, not checked on the DNA. TRBV1 is a known pseudogene. The CDR3 contains 15 residues. Here the CDR3 DNA reads TGCACCAGCAGCCAAGATCGGCAGGTGGACACTGAAGCTTTCTTT. Residues: CTSSQDRQVDTEAFF.

The V and J genes are TRBV6-1 and TRBJ2-1; 7 nucleotides align to TRBD1. With V trimmed by 10 bases and J by 5 bases, 11 bases remained unmatched. Germline CDR1 and CDR2: MNHNS and SASEGT. CDR3 length: 14 amino acids. The CDR3 region is CAIPRKGAHNEQFF. CDR3 nucleotides: TGTGCCATCCCCAGGAAGGGGGCGCACAATGAGCAGTTCTTC.

The chain carries TRBV7-8 and TRBJ1-1; D ambiguous. There are 14 residues in the CDR3. Looked up from germline, CDR1 is SGHVS and CDR2 is FQNEAQ. Trimming took 4 bases from V and 0 from J, leaving 9 bases between them. CDR3: CASSSATLNTEAFF. The DNA for the CDR3 is TGTGCCAGCAGCTCGGCTACATTGAACACTGAAGCTTTCTTT.

The table lists this clone with a few counts. V is TRBV4-1 and J is TRBJ2-7, with 10 bases that match TRBD2. V gave up 4 bases and J gave up 6 bases; unmatched junction bases: 6. The germline gives CDR1 MGHRA, CDR2 YSYEKL. CDR3 length: 14 amino acids. The CDR3 bases are TGCGCCAGCAGCCCGGGGCTAGCGGGAGTCGAGCAGTACTTC. Amino acid sequence: CASSPGLAGVEQYF.

The chain links TRBV6-6 to TRBJ1-1, with D perhaps matching TRBD1 (5 bases). CDR1 is MNHNY and CDR2 is SVGAGI in the germline V gene (reference sequence). Trimming pared 5 bases from V and 0 bases from J, leaving 16 bases between. CDR3 length: 16 amino acids. CDR3 in amino acids: CASSPPRQHMNTEAFF. The DNA of the CDR3 is TGTGCCAGCAGTCCCCCCAGACAGCACATGAACACTGAAGCTTTCTTT.

The chain uses TRBV28 and TRBJ1-1; D call uncertain. Germline lookup yields CDR1 MDHEN and CDR2 SYDVKM. This CDR3 comprises 14 residues. The V gene lost 6 bases and the J gene lost 0 bases, with 11 bases spanning the gap. The CDR3 nucleotides are TGTGCCAGCAGCGTAGTTCAGATGAACACTGAAGCTTTCTTT. This codes for CASSVVQMNTEAFF.

The chain is built from TRBV6-6 and TRBJ2-1; D may match TRBD1 or TRBD2 (5 bases each). This CDR3 spans 13 amino acids. CDR1 is MNHNY and CDR2 is SVGAGI in the germline V gene (reference sequence). Trimming left V 9 bases short and J 0 bases short, with 9 bases between. As DNA, the CDR3 is TGTGCCAGTGGGGGTGACTCCTACAATGAGCAGTTCTTC. It yields the protein CASGGDSYNEQFF.

The chain carries TRBV27 and TRBJ2-3; 9 bases match TRBD2. CDR1 MNHEY and CDR2 SMNVEV come from the germline V gene (reference sequence). V trimming: 5 bases; J trimming: 5 bases; junction bases outside the gene matches: 5. The CDR3 has 14 residues. The CDR3 loop reads CASSALAGLDTQYF. CDR3 in DNA: TGTGCCAGCAGTGCGCTAGCGGGGTTAGATACGCAGTATTTT.

The V and J genes are TRBV4-3 and TRBJ1-2; D gene unclear. The CDR3 runs 14 residues. V lost 2 bases, J lost 7 bases, and 14 bases lay in between. Germline V gives CDR1 LGHNA, CDR2 YSLEER. CDR3 nucleotide sequence: TGCGCCAGCAGCCAATCCGCCGCCGTGGGTGGCTACACCTTC. It yields the protein CASSQSAAVGGYTF.